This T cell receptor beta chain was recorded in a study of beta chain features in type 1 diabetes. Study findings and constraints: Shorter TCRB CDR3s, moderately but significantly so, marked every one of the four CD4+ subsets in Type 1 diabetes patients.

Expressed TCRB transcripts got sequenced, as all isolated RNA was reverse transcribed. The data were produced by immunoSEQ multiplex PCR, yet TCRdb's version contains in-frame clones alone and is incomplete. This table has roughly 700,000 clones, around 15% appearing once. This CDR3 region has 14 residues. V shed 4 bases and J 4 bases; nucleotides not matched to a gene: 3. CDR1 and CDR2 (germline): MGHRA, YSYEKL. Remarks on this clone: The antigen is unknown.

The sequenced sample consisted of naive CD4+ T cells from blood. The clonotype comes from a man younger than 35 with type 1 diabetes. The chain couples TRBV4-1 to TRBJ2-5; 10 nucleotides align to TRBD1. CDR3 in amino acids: CASSRRTGGETQYF. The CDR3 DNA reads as TGCGCCAGCAGCCGCAGGACAGGGGGAGAGACCCAGTACTTC.